This T cell receptor beta chain was captured in a study of blood T cell repertoires in COVID-19. Study context: PBMCs, B-cell-depleted T cells, or T cells were the source of the cDNA or gDNA that made up the material.

Trimming took 0 bases from V and 1 from J, leaving 6 bases between them. Germline lookup yields CDR1 MNHNY and CDR2 SVGAGI (reference sequence). The length of the CDR3 is 15 residues. The method was immunoSEQ multiplex PCR; TCRdb's version includes in-frame clones alone and lacks a portion of them. The sample lists a few hundred thousand clones, about 87% seen once, with 6.5% to 9.5% in the top ten. The receptor comes from a woman in her forties or fifties who had recovered from COVID-19. V and J are TRBV6-6 and TRBJ2-2; no definite D call. Sequences were obtained from peripheral blood. The CDR3 nucleotides read TGTGCCAGCAGTTACTCGAGCGTGAACACCGGGGAGCTGTTTTTT. Translating it yields CASSYSSVNTGELFF.